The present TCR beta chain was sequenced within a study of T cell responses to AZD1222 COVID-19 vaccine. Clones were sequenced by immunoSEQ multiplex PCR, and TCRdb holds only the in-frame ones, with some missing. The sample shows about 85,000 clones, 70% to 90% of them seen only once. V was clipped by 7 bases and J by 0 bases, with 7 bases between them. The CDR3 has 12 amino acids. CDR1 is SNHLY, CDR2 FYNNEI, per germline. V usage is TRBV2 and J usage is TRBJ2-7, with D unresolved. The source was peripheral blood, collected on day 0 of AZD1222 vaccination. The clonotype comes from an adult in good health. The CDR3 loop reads CASKRSSYEQYF. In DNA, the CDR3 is TGTGCCAGCAAAAGGAGCTCCTACGAGCAGTACTTC.